This is a list of T cell receptor beta chains from one sample in a study of blood T cell repertoires in COVID-19. Repertoires were generated with immunoSEQ multiplex PCR, while TCRdb's copy carries only in-frame clones and drops some. Counted here are 45,000 or so clones, roughly 86% occurring once; the ten biggest clones make up approximately 2.1%. The sample was peripheral blood. All receptors derive from a woman aged 55-70 years with acute or convalescent COVID-19. The conserved cysteine and the conserved F or W are not part of the CDR3 here.

v_call	j_call	cdr3_aa
TRBV7-9	TRBJ2-5	ASSRTGSYQETQY
TRBV9	TRBJ1-1	ASSVDGVMNTEAF
TRBV18	TRBJ1-4	ASSPSGLFEKLF
TRBV18	TRBJ1-6	ASSGGTDNSPLH
TRBV12-2	TRBJ1-6	ASRLVDRGSPPLH
TRBV27	TRBJ1-1	ASSFRTGNTEAF
TRBV28	TRBJ1-2	ASRQGTNYGYT
TRBV7-9	TRBJ1-1	ASSSDRVNTEAF
TRBV7-3	TRBJ2-1	ASSPLAFTSVTRVEQF
TRBV5-1	TRBJ1-5	ASSRGSNQPQH
TRBV6-5	TRBJ2-2	ASVDTGSTGELF
TRBV19	TRBJ1-5	DSYSNQPQH
TRBV30	TRBJ1-2	AWREPPNYGYT
TRBV27	TRBJ1-3	ASSSLFPSGNTIY
TRBV7-6	TRBJ1-1	ASSTRQRRGNTEAF
TRBV2	TRBJ1-6	ASSEALRVNSPLH
TRBV30	TRBJ2-5	AWSVSAGNQETQY
TRBV5-4	TRBJ2-1	ASSLSWVRNEQF
TRBV5-8	TRBJ2-3	ASSLAFASGGATDTQY
TRBV24-1	TRBJ2-1	ATSDPIAGAGNEQF
TRBV6-5	TRBJ1-1	ASKRDSSNTEAF
TRBV6-5	TRBJ1-3	ASSYNWRGTGNTIY
TRBV7-9	TRBJ1-4	ASSPGTVGEKLF
TRBV15	TRBJ2-1	ATSRELAQEQF
TRBV5-1	TRBJ2-1	ASRRGTSGTDEQF
TRBV11-2	TRBJ2-5	ASSPDSPQETQY
TRBV10-1	TRBJ1-5	ASSESTREENQPQH
TRBV7-8	TRBJ1-4	ASSPGQGNEKLF
TRBV27	TRBJ1-1	ASSARQGITEAF
TRBV7-3	TRBJ1-1	ASSLSGSQRYTEAF
TRBV9	TRBJ2-5	ASSVGATSGQETQY
TRBV12-3/TRBV12-4	TRBJ2-1	ASTIPPGEQF
TRBV7-2	TRBJ2-1	ASSFILAGGNNEQF
TRBV6-5	TRBJ1-1	ASSYGQLNTEAF
TRBV6-5	TRBJ2-1	ASRRPLNEQF
TRBV5-6	TRBJ2-3	ASSPLGTGGATDTQY
TRBV29-1	TRBJ1-1	SDRTSYTANTEAF
TRBV30	TRBJ1-3	AWSAQQGVAGNTIY
TRBV6-1	TRBJ1-2	ASSDYSFDGYT
TRBV19	TRBJ1-2	ASGEFSGPNYGYT
TRBV2	TRBJ1-4	ASSEDSEKLF
TRBV7-2	TRBJ1-6	ASSYSLTGDSPLH
TRBV28	TRBJ2-5	ASSLMGQGAETQY
TRBV2	TRBJ2-3	ASQREISDTQY
TRBV5-3	TRBJ1-2	ARSFNAGDFFQGGYT
TRBV9	TRBJ2-1	ASSVGPGLAGGGYNEQF
TRBV19	TRBJ1-2	ASSIAGPGYGYT
TRBV5-6	TRBJ1-3	ASSLSHLSGNTIY
TRBV2	TRBJ1-4	ASRDRGRLKLF
TRBV10-3	TRBJ2-7	AISESIAGGSYEQY
TRBV30	TRBJ1-2	ASSYPLAALRGYT
TRBV6-4	TRBJ1-1	ASSQGQNTEAF
TRBV18	TRBJ1-1	ASSLNRQGGAEAF
TRBV7-5	TRBJ1-3	ARSLCRDSGNTIY
TRBV4-1	TRBJ1-1	ASSLRRRQGITEAF